The 26 T cell receptor beta chains below come from one sample, sequenced in a study of shared clonotypes between healthy human individuals. Sequenced by immunoSEQ multiplex PCR; TCRdb stores in-frame clones only, minus some. The sample carries 2 million to 2.5 million clones, approximately 95% recorded once. The sequenced material came from naive CD4+ T cells sorted from blood. Subset in this sample: CD45RA+ positively selected. These receptor sequences come from a man in his late teens or twenties in good health.

J is TRBJ1-6 and V is TRBV19; D ambiguous. The CDR3 consists of 16 residues. The V gene's germline CDR1 is LNHDA and CDR2 SQIVND (reference sequence). The ends were cut back, 5 bases at V and 7 bases at J, with 18 bases in the middle. The CDR3 reads CASSDFGNPGNSPLHF. In DNA, the CDR3 is TGTGCCAGTAGTGATTTCGGGAACCCCGGGAATTCACCCCTCCACTTT. Based on the CDR3 plus reference TRBV19 and TRBJ1-6, the full variable domain is DGGITQSPKYLFRKEGQNVTLSCEQNLNHDAMYWYRQDPGQGLRLIYYSQIVNDFQKGDIAEGYSVSREKKESFPLTVTSAQKNPTAFYLCASSDFGNPGNSPLHFGNGTRLTVT.

V usage is TRBV30 and J usage is TRBJ1-4, with 7 bases matching TRBD1. CDR1 is GTSNPN and CDR2 is SVGIG in the germline V gene (reference sequence). The CDR3 runs to 16 residues. The junction had 13 bases not matched to a gene; V was cut back by 2 bases and J by 7 bases. The CDR3 coding sequence is TGTGCCTGGAGTACCGCCAAGACAGGGCACCCTGAAAAACTGTTTTTT. This sequence encodes CAWSTAKTGHPEKLFF.

V is TRBV14 and J is TRBJ2-5; TRBD1 matches 7 bases. The ends lost 1 base at V and 3 bases at J; junction bases unmatched: 8. The CDR3 has 16 amino acids. The germline V gene has CDR1 SGHDN and CDR2 FVKESK. CDR3 protein: CASSQGTGLGEETQYF. The CDR3 nucleotides read TGTGCCAGCAGCCAAGGGACAGGACTGGGGGAAGAGACCCAGTACTTC. The full variable domain, completed using reference TRBV14 and TRBJ2-5, is EAGVTQFPSHSVIEKGQTVTLRCDPISGHDNLYWYRRVMGKEIKFLLHFVKESKQDESGMPNNRFLAERTGGTYSTLKVQPAELEDSGVYFCASSQGTGLGEETQYFGPGTRLLVL.

This rearrangement joins TRBV18 to TRBJ2-2; D is ambiguous. CDR1 and CDR2 from the germline V gene are KGHSH and LQKENI. V lost 5 bases to trimming and J lost 7 bases, with 11 bases between them. The CDR3 has 13 amino acids. The CDR3 spells CASSEKTHGELFF. The DNA for the CDR3 is TGTGCCAGCTCAGAAAAGACACACGGGGAGCTGTTTTTT.

This clone has just one count. The chain carries TRBV5-1 and TRBJ2-1; D may be TRBD2 (7 bases). The V gene lost 6 bases and the J gene lost 2 bases, with 18 bases spanning the gap. The CDR3 extends over 16 amino acids. Germline V lookup: CDR1 SGHRS, CDR2 YFSETQ. Written as DNA, the CDR3 is TGCGCCAGCACCGTTTCAAGCGGGACAACCTACAATGAGCAGTTCTTC. Its protein is CASTVSSGTTYNEQFF.

The chain combines TRBV10-3 with TRBJ2-7, with 10 positions matching TRBD1. Germline CDR1 ENHRY, CDR2 SYGVKD. Trimming removed 5 bases from V and 2 bases from J; junction bases left unmatched: 3. The CDR3 contains 14 residues. The CDR3 loop is CAISPGQGTYEQYF. DNA of the CDR3: TGTGCCATCAGTCCGGGACAGGGGACCTACGAGCAGTACTTC.

This chain links TRBV5-1 with TRBJ2-2; TRBD2 agrees at 9 bases. The CDR3 spans 15 residues. V was pared by 4 bases and J by 1 base, with 2 bases of the junction left unmatched. The germline V gene has CDR1 SGHRS and CDR2 YFSETQ. CDR3 protein: CASSASGMNTGELFF. The CDR3 nucleotides are TGCGCCAGCAGCGCTAGCGGGATGAACACCGGGGAGCTGTTTTTT.

In regard to this clone: Additional DNA sequences in this sample encode the identical CDR3. This chain joins TRBV19 and TRBJ1-6; TRBD1 matches 7 bases. The germline V gene encodes CDR1 LNHDA and CDR2 SQIVND (reference sequence). V lost 4 bases to trimming and J lost 4 bases; unmatched junction nucleotides: 4. The CDR3 loop spans 15 amino acids. The chain's CDR3 is CASSTRDSYNSPLHF. CDR3 nucleotide sequence: TGTGCCAGTAGTACACGGGACAGTTATAATTCACCCCTCCACTTT.

The V gene is TRBV6-1, the J gene TRBJ2-1; D call uncertain. CDR3 length: 15 amino acids. Germline loops: CDR1 MNHNS, CDR2 SASEGT. V was trimmed by 5 bases and J by 0 bases, leaving 11 bases between them. The CDR3 DNA is TGTGCCAGCAGTTCAGGATTAAGCTCCTACAATGAGCAGTTCTTC. Amino acids: CASSSGLSSYNEQFF.

The rearrangement joins TRBV1 to TRBJ2-5; the DNA was not compared with TRBD2, the D call given in the table. TRBV1 is given as a pseudogene. CDR3 length equals 18 residues. CDR3 coding DNA: TGCACCAGCAGCCCCGGGACTAGCGGGGGTCCTATTAAAGAGACCCAGTACTTC. It encodes CTSSPGTSGGPIKETQYF.

The chain links TRBV6-4 to TRBJ1-1; 9 bases are shared with TRBD1. The CDR3 covers 14 residues. V gave up 4 bases and J gave up 6 bases; unmatched junction bases: 6. Germline V gene sequence: CDR1 MRHNA, CDR2 SNTAGT. The CDR3 reads CASSVGTGGPEAFF. CDR3 nucleotides: TGTGCCAGCAGTGTTGGCACAGGGGGCCCTGAAGCTTTCTTT.

With respect to this clone: Other DNA sequences in the same sample also yield this CDR3. The V call is TRBV6-5, the J call TRBJ1-2, with 9 positions matching TRBD1. The V gene end was trimmed by 6 bases and the J gene end by 8 bases; junction bases not matched to a gene: 4. In germline, CDR1 is MNHEY, CDR2 SVGAGI. The CDR3 loop spans 12 amino acids. This CDR3 is CASSRDRDGYTF. In nucleotides, the CDR3 is TGTGCCAGCAGCCGGGACAGGGACGGCTACACCTTC.

The rearrangement links TRBV5-1 to TRBJ2-3; D is perhaps TRBD1 or TRBD2 (5 bases each). The V and J ends lost 4 bases and 3 bases respectively, with 15 bases between them. The germline V gene encodes CDR1 SGHRS and CDR2 YFSETQ. The CDR3 has 15 residues. The CDR3 region is CASSAREFSTDTQYF. The CDR3 DNA reads as TGCGCCAGCAGCGCCAGGGAGTTTTCGACAGATACGCAGTATTTT. The variable domain in full, completed from reference TRBV5-1 and TRBJ2-3, reads KAGVTQTPRYLIKTRGQQVTLSCSPISGHRSVSWYQQTPGQGLQFLFEYFSETQRNKGNFPGRFSGRQFSNSRSEMNVSTLELGDSALYLCASSAREFSTDTQYFGPGTRLTVL.

The chain couples TRBV19 to TRBJ2-5, with D perhaps TRBD2 (6 bases). V was trimmed by 4 bases and J by 4 bases, leaving 10 bases between them. Per the germline V gene, CDR1 is LNHDA and CDR2 is SQIVND (reference sequence). The CDR3 runs to 13 residues. The CDR3 loop reads CASSSQGGETQYF. The CDR3 DNA follows: TGTGCCAGTAGTAGCCAGGGAGGAGAGACCCAGTACTTC.

The genes are TRBV6-1 and TRBJ1-5, with unresolved D. This CDR3 is 15 amino acids long. The germline gives CDR1 MNHNS, CDR2 SASEGT. V was clipped by 2 bases and J by 3 bases, with 11 bases between them. CDR3 nucleotide sequence: TGTGCCAGCAGTGAATTCGTAGGGATCAATCAGCCCCAGCATTTT. Its protein product is CASSEFVGINQPQHF.

The rearrangement links TRBV5-4 to TRBJ2-7; 13 nucleotides line up with TRBD2. CDR3 length equals 16 residues. Germline CDR1 reads SGHNT; CDR2 reads YYREEE (reference sequence). V lost 4 bases and J lost 3; bases outside the gene matches: 7. The CDR3 nucleotides are TGTGCCAGCAGCACCGGGACTAGCGGGGTAGTCTACGAGCAGTACTTC. Encoded protein: CASSTGTSGVVYEQYF.

The J gene is TRBJ2-3, the V gene TRBV7-9; 11 bases fit TRBD1. The CDR3 extends over 15 amino acids. J lost 4 bases, V lost 2 bases, and 2 bases had no gene match. Germline lookup yields CDR1 SEHNR and CDR2 FQNEAQ (reference sequence). The CDR3 reads CASSLKGQGADTQYF. In DNA, the CDR3 is TGTGCCAGCAGCTTAAAGGGACAGGGGGCAGATACGCAGTATTTT.

This rearrangement joins TRBV7-9 to TRBJ2-7, with D perhaps matching TRBD2 (5 bases). Germline V gives CDR1 SEHNR, CDR2 FQNEAQ (reference sequence). CDR3 length equals 15 residues. With 1 base removed from V and 2 bases from J, the gap between germline ends came to 12 bases. As DNA, the CDR3 is TGTGCCAGCAGCTTAGGAACGGGGATACCCTACGAGCAGTACTTC. Its protein product is CASSLGTGIPYEQYF. The full variable domain, completed using reference TRBV7-9 and TRBJ2-7, is DTGVSQNPRHKITKRGQNVTFRCDPISEHNRLYWYRQTLGQGPEFLTYFQNEAQLEKSRLLSDRFSAERPKGSFSTLEIQRTEQGDSAMYLCASSLGTGIPYEQYFGPGTRLTVT.

The V and J genes are TRBV28 and TRBJ1-1, with a weak D call TRBD1 (6 bases). Germline CDR1 and CDR2: MDHEN and SYDVKM. The CDR3 totals 13 residues. The V end lost 6 bases, the J end lost 4 bases, and 12 bases lay between the germline ends. The CDR3, as DNA: TGTGCCAGCAGAGAGGGGGGGAGCACTGAAGCTTTCTTT. Translation gives CASREGGSTEAFF. The full variable domain, completed using reference TRBV28 and TRBJ1-1, is DVKVTQSSRYLVKRTGEKVFLECVQDMDHENMFWYRQDPGLGLRLIYFSYDVKMKEKGDIPEGYSVSREKKERFSLILESASTNQTSMYLCASREGGSTEAFFGQGTRLTVV.

As to this clone: Other DNA sequences of this sample code for an identical CDR3. The gene calls are TRBV5-1 and TRBJ1-5; TRBD1 matches 8 bases. CDR3 size: 13 residues. V lost 0 bases, J lost 7 bases, and 0 bases stayed unmatched. Germline values: CDR1 SGHRS, CDR2 YFSETQ. The CDR3 spells CASSLGQGQPQHF. The DNA of the CDR3 is TGCGCCAGCAGCTTGGGACAGGGGCAGCCCCAGCATTTT. Full variable domain (missing parts from reference TRBV5-1 and TRBJ1-5): KAGVTQTPRYLIKTRGQQVTLSCSPISGHRSVSWYQQTPGQGLQFLFEYFSETQRNKGNFPGRFSGRQFSNSRSEMNVSTLELGDSALYLCASSLGQGQPQHFGDGTRLSIL.

The V and J genes are TRBV5-1 and TRBJ1-2; 8 bases are shared with TRBD1. The CDR3 has 15 residues. With 3 bases clipped from V and 5 bases from J, the junction kept 9 bases outside the gene matches. Germline V lookup: CDR1 SGHRS, CDR2 YFSETQ. In DNA form, the CDR3 reads TGCGCCAGCAGCTACCAGGGGGCGGGGAAGTATGGCTACACCTTC. Amino acid sequence: CASSYQGAGKYGYTF.

As DNA, the CDR3 is TGTGCCAGCAGCTTTGCGGGGGAGAACACTGAAGCTTTCTTT. Translated: CASSFAGENTEAFF. This sequence joins TRBV5-4 and TRBJ1-1; D possibly corresponds to TRBD1 (5 bases). CDR3 size: 14 residues. V was shortened by 2 bases and J by 1 base, with 9 bases between the two germline ends. Germline V gene lookup returns CDR1 SGHNT and CDR2 YYREEE (reference sequence).

The rearrangement links TRBV14 to TRBJ1-2; D remains ambiguous. The ends were cut back, 4 bases at V and 5 bases at J, with 8 bases in the middle. This CDR3 has 12 amino acids. The germline gives CDR1 SGHDN, CDR2 FVKESK. The CDR3 nucleotides are TGTGCCAGCAGCCTCGGTATATATGGCTACACCTTC. Protein product: CASSLGIYGYTF. The entire variable domain, with the rest obtained from reference TRBV14 and TRBJ1-2, is as follows: EAGVTQFPSHSVIEKGQTVTLRCDPISGHDNLYWYRRVMGKEIKFLLHFVKESKQDESGMPNNRFLAERTGGTYSTLKVQPAELEDSGVYFCASSLGIYGYTFGSGTRLTVV.

J is TRBJ2-5 and V is TRBV4-1; 7 nucleotides agree with TRBD2. The V segment lost 3 bases and the J segment 4 bases; nucleotides outside the gene matches: 5. CDR1 MGHRA and CDR2 YSYEKL come from the germline V gene. The CDR3 has 14 amino acids. This chain's CDR3 is CASSQAGRAETQYF. The CDR3 DNA is TGCGCCAGCAGCCAGGCAGGGAGGGCAGAGACCCAGTACTTC.

The table lists this clone with a count of one. The V call is TRBV2, the J call TRBJ2-7; 7 bases are shared with TRBD2. The CDR3 spans 13 residues. From germline, CDR1 is SNHLY and CDR2 FYNNEI. V shed 8 bases, J shed 7 bases, and the junction held 11 bases outside the gene matches. The CDR3 loop is CASGIRGVREQYF. CDR3 DNA: TGTGCCAGCGGTATACGGGGGGTCAGAGAGCAGTACTTC.

The chain employs TRBV9 and TRBJ1-3; no clear D. Germline V gene lookup returns CDR1 SGDLS and CDR2 YYNGEE. Trimming removed 0 bases at V and 14 bases at J, with 18 bases between. The CDR3 covers 14 residues. The CDR3 reads CASSVGDIPIGVYF. In nucleotides, the CDR3 is TGTGCCAGCAGCGTAGGAGACATCCCGATCGGGGTATATTTT.